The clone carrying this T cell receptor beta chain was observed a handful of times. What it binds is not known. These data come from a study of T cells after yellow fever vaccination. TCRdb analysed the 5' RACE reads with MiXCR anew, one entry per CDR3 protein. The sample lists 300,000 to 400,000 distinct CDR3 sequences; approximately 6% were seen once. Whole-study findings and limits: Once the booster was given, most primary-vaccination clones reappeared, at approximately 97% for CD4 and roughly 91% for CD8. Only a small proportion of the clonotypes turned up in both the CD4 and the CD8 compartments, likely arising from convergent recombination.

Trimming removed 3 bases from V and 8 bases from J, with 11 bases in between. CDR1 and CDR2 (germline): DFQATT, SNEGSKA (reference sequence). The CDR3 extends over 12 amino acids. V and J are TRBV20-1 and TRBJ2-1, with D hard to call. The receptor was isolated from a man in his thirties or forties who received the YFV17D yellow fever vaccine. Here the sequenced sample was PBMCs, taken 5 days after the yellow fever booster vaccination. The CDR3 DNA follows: TGCAGTGCTAGTGACGGTTACTATGAGCAGTTCTTC. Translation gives CSASDGYYEQFF.